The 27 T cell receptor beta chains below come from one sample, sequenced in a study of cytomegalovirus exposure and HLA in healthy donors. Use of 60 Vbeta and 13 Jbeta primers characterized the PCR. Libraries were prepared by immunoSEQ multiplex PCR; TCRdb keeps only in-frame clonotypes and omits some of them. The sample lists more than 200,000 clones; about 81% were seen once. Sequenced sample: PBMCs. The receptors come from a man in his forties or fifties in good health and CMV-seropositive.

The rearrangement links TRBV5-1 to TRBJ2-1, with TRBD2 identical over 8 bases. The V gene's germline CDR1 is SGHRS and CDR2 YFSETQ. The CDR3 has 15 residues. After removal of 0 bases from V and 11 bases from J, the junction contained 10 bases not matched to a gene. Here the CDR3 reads CASSLGTSPSRQQFF. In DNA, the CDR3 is TGCGCCAGCAGCTTGGGGACTAGCCCCTCGAGGCAGCAGTTCTTC.

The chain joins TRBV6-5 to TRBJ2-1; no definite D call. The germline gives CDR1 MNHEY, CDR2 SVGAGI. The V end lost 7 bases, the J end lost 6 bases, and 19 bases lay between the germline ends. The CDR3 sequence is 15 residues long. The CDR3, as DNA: TGTGCCAGCACCCTGACTTATTCTCTCTCCAATGAGCAGTTCTTC. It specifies CASTLTYSLSNEQFF.

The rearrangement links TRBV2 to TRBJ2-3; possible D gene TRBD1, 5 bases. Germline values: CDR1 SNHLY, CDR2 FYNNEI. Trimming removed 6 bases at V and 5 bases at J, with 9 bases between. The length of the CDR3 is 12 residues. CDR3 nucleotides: TGTGCCAGCAGGGGGCAGGGAGATACGCAGTATTTT. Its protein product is CASRGQGDTQYF.

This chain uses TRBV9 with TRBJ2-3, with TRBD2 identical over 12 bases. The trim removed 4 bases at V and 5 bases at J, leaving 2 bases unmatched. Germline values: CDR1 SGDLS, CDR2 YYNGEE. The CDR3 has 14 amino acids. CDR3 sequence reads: CASSPGLAGDTQYF. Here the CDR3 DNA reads TGTGCCAGCAGCCCGGGACTAGCGGGAGATACGCAGTATTTT.

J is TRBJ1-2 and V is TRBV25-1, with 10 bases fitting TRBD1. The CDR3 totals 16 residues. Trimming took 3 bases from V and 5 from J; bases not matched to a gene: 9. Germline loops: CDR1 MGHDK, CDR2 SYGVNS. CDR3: CASSDPDRGRNYGYTF. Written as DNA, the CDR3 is TGTGCCAGCAGTGACCCCGACAGGGGGCGGAATTATGGCTACACCTTC.

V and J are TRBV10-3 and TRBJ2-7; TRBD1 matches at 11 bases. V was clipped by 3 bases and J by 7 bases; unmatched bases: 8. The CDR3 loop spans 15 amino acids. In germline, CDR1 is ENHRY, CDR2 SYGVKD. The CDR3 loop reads CAISDLGQGAWEQYF. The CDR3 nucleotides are TGTGCCATCAGTGACCTCGGACAGGGGGCATGGGAGCAGTACTTC.

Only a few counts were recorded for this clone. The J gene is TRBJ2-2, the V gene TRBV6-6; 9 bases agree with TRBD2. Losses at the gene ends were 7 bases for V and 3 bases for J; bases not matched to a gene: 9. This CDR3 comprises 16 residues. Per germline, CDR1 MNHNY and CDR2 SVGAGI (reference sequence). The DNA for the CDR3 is TGTGCCAGCATCACCAGCGGGAGGAGTCACACCGGGGAGCTGTTTTTT. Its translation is CASITSGRSHTGELFF.

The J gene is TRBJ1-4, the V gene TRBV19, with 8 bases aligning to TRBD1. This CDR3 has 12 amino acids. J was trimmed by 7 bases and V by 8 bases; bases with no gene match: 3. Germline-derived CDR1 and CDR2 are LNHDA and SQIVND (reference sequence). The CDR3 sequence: CASGQGGEKLFF. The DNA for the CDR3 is TGTGCCAGTGGACAGGGTGGTGAAAAACTGTTTTTT.

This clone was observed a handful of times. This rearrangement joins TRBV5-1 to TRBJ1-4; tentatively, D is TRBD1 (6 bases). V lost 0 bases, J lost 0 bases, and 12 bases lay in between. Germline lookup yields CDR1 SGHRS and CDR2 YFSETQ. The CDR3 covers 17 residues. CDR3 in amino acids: CASSLGQGSATNEKLFF. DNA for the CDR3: TGCGCCAGCAGCTTGGGGCAGGGGTCTGCAACTAATGAAAAACTGTTTTTT.

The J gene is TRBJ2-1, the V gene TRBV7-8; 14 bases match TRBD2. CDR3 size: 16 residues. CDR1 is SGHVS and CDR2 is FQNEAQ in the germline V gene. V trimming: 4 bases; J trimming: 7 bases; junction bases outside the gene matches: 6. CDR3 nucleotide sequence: TGTGCCAGCAGCTCCGGACTAGCGGGAGGTACAAATGAGCAGTTCTTC. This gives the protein CASSSGLAGGTNEQFF.

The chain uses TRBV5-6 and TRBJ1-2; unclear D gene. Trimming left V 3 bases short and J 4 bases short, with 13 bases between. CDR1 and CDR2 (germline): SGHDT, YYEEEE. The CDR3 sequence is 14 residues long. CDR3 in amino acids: CASSSRADGYGYTF. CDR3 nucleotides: TGTGCCAGCAGCTCGCGCGCGGATGGCTATGGCTACACCTTC. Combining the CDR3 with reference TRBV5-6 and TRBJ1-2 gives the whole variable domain DAGVTQSPTHLIKTRGQQVTLRCSPKSGHDTVSWYQQALGQGPQFIFQYYEEEERQRGNFPDRFSGHQFPNYSSELNVNALLLGDSALYLCASSSRADGYGYTFGSGTRLTVV.

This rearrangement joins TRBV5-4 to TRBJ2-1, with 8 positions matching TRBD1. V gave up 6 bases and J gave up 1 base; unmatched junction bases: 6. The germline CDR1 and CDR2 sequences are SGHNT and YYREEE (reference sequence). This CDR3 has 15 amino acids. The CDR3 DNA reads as TGTGCCAGCACCGGGACAGGTCAATCCTACAATGAGCAGTTCTTC. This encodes CASTGTGQSYNEQFF.

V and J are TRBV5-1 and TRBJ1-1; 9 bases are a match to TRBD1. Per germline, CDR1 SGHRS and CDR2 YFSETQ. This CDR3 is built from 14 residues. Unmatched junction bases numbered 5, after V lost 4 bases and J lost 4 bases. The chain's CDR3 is CASSRTGDGTEAFF. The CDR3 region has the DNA TGCGCCAGCAGCAGGACAGGGGATGGCACTGAAGCTTTCTTT.

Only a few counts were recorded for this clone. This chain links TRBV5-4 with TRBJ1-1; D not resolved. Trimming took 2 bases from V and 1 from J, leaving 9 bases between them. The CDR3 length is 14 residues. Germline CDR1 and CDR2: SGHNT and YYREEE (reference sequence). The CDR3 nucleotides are TGTGCCAGCAGCTTAGCAGGTTGGAACACTGAAGCTTTCTTT. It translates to CASSLAGWNTEAFF.

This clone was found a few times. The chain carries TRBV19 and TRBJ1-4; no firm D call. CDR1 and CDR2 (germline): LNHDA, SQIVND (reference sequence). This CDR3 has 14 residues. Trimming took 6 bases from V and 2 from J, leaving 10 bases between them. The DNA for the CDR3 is TGTGCCAGTAGCATTCAGGCGACTAATGAAAAACTGTTTTTT. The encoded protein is CASSIQATNEKLFF. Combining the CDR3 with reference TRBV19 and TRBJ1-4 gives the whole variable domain DGGITQSPKYLFRKEGQNVTLSCEQNLNHDAMYWYRQDPGQGLRLIYYSQIVNDFQKGDIAEGYSVSREKKESFPLTVTSAQKNPTAFYLCASSIQATNEKLFFGSGTQLSVL.

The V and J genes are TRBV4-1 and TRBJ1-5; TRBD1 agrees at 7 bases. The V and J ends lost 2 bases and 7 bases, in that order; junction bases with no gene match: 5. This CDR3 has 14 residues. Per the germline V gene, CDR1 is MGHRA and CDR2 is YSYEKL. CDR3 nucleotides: TGCGCCAGCAGCCAAACAGGGGTGGGACAGCCCCAGCATTTT. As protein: CASSQTGVGQPQHF.

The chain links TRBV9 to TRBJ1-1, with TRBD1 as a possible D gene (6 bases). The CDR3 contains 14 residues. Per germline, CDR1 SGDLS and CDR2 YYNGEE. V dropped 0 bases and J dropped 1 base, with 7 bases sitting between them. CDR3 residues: CASSVGQANTEAFF. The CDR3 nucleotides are TGTGCCAGCAGCGTAGGACAGGCGAACACTGAAGCTTTCTTT. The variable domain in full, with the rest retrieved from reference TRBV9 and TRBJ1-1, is DSGVTQTPKHLITATGQRVTLRCSPRSGDLSVYWYQQSLDQGLQFLIQYYNGEERAKGNILERFSAQQFPDLHSELNLSSLELGDSALYFCASSVGQANTEAFFGQGTRLTVV.

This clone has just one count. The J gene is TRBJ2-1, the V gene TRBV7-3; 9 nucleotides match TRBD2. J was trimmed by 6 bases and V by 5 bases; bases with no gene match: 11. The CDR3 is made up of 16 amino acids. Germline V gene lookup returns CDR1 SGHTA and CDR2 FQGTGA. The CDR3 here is CASSRGAGGPLNEQFF. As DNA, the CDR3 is TGTGCCAGCAGCCGGGGGGCGGGAGGGCCCCTCAATGAGCAGTTCTTC.

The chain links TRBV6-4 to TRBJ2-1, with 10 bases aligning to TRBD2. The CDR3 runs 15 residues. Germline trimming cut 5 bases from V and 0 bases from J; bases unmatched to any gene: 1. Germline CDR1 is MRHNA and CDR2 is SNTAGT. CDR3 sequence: CASSPSGSSYNEQFF. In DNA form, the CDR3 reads TGTGCCAGCAGTCCTAGCGGGAGCTCCTACAATGAGCAGTTCTTC.

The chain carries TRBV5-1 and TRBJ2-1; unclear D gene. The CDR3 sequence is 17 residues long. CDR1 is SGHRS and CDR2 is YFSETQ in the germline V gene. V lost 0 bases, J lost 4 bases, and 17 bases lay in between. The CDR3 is CASSLGVGTTFYNEQFF. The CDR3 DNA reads TGCGCCAGCAGCTTGGGGGTGGGCACGACCTTTTACAATGAGCAGTTCTTC.

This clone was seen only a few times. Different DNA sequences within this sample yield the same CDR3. The CDR3 sequence is CASSVGGDTGELFF. CDR3 nucleotides: TGTGCCAGCAGCGTAGGGGGGGACACCGGGGAGCTGTTTTTT. The chain carries TRBV9 and TRBJ2-2; TRBD2 is a possible D gene (6 bases). The CDR3 contains 14 residues. Trimming removed 0 bases from V and 3 bases from J, with 6 bases in between. Germline V lookup: CDR1 SGDLS, CDR2 YYNGEE.

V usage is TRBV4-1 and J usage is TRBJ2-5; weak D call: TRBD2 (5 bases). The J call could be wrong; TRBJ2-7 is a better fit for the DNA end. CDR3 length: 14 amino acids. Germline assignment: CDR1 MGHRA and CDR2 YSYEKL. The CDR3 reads CASSQVRSGHEQYF. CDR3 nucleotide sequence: TGCGCCAGCAGCCAAGTGAGAAGCGGCCACGAGCAGTACTTC.

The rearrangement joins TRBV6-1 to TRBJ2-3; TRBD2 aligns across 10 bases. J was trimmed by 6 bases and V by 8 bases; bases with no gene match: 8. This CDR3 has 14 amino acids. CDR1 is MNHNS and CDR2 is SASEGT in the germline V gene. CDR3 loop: CASSGLAGADTQYF. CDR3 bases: TGTGCCAGCTCCGGGCTAGCGGGAGCGGATACGCAGTATTTT.

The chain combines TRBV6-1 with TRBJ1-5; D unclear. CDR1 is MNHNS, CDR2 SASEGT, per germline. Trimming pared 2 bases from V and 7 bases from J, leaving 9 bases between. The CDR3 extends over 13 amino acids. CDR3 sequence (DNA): TGTGCCAGCAGTGAATCCTGGAGCCAGCCCCAGCATTTT. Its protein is CASSESWSQPQHF.

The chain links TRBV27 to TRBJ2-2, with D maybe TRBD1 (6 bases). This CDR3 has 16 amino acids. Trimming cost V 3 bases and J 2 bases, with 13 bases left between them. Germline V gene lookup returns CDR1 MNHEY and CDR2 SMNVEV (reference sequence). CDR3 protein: CASSLIPGQNTGELFF. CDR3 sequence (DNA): TGTGCCAGCAGTTTGATTCCGGGACAAAACACCGGGGAGCTGTTTTTT.

The CDR3 spells CATYRQGADTQYF. CDR3 coding DNA: TGTGCCACGTATCGACAGGGAGCAGATACGCAGTATTTT. The rearrangement links TRBV6-5 to TRBJ2-3, with 7 bases fitting TRBD1. The CDR3 extends over 13 amino acids. Germline assignment: CDR1 MNHEY and CDR2 SVGAGI. The V and J ends lost 10 bases and 4 bases, in that order; junction bases with no gene match: 8.

The CDR3 here is CASSVYSGMTYNEQFF. DNA of the CDR3: TGTGCCAGCAGCGTATATAGCGGGATGACCTACAATGAGCAGTTCTTC. The chain employs TRBV9 and TRBJ2-1; 8 bases are a match to TRBD2. The CDR3 runs 16 residues. In germline, CDR1 is SGDLS, CDR2 YYNGEE. Trimming cost V 1 base and J 2 bases; bases outside gene matches: 5.